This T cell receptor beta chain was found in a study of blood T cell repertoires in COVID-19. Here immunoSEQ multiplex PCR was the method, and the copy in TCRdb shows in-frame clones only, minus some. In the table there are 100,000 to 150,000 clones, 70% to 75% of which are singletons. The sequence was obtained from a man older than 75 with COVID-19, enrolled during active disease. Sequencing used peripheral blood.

In DNA form, the CDR3 reads TGTGCCAGCAGTTTACGGACAGGGGGGAACTATGGCTACACCTTC. Translating it yields CASSLRTGGNYGYTF. The chain recombines TRBV28 with TRBJ1-2; 10 positions match TRBD1. Looked up from germline, CDR1 is MDHEN and CDR2 is SYDVKM. V trimming: 2 bases; J trimming: 2 bases; junction bases outside the gene matches: 2. There are 15 residues in the CDR3.